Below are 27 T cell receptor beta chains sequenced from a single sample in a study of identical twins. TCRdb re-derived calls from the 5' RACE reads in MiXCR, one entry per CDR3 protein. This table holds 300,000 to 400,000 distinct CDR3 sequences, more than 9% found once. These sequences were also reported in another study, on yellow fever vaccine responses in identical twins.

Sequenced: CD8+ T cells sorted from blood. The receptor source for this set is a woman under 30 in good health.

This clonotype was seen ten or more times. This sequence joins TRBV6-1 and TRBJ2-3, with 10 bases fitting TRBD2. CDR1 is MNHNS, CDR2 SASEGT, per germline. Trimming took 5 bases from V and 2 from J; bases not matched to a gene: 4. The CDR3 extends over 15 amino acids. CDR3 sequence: CASSPGTSDTDTQYF. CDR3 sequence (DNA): TGTGCCAGCAGTCCCGGGACTAGCGACACAGATACGCAGTATTTT.

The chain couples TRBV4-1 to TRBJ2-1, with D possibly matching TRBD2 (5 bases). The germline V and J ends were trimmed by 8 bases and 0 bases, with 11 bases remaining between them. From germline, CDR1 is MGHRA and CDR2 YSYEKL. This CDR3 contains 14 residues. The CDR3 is CASAGGPSYNEQFF. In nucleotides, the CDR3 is TGCGCCAGCGCGGGCGGGCCCTCCTACAATGAGCAGTTCTTC.

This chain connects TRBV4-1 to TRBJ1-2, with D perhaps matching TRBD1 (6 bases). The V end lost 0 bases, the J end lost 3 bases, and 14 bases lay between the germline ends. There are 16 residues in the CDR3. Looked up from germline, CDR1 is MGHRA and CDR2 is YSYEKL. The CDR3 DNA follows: TGCGCCAGCAGCCAAGATCGGGGGGCGCGGGACTATGGCTACACCTTC. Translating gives CASSQDRGARDYGYTF.

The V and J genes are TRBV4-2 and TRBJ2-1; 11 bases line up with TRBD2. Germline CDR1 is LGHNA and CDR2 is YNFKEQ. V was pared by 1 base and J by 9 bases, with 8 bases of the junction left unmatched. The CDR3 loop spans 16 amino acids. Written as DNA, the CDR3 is TGTGCCAGCAGCCAAGTGGGTACTAGCGGGAGAGTTGAGCAGTTCTTC. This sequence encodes CASSQVGTSGRVEQFF.

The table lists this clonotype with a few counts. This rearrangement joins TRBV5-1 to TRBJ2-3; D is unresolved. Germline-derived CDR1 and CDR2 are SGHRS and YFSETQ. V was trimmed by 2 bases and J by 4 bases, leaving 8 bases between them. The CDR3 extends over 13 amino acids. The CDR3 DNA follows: TGCGCCAGCAGCTTTTCCTCCGCAGATACGCAGTATTTT. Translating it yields CASSFSSADTQYF.

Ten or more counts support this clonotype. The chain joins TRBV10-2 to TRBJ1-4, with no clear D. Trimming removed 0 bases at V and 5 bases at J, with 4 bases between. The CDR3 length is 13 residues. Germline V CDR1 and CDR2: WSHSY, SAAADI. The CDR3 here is CASSESENEKLFF. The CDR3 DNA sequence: TGCGCCAGCAGTGAGTCGGAGAATGAAAAACTGTTTTTT.

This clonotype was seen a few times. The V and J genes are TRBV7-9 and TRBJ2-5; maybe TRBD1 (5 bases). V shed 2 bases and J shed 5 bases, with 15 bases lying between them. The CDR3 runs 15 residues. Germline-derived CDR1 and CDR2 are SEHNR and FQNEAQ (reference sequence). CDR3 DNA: TGTGCCAGCAGCTTATTGGAGCAGGGTGTCGAGACCCAGTACTTC. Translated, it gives CASSLLEQGVETQYF.

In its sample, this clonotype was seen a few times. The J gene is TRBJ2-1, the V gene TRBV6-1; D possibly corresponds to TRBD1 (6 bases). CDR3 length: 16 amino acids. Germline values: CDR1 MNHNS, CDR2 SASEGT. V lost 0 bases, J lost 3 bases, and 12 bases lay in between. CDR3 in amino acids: CASSEAVLGGYNEQFF. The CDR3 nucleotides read TGTGCCAGCAGTGAAGCGGTTCTAGGGGGCTACAATGAGCAGTTCTTC.

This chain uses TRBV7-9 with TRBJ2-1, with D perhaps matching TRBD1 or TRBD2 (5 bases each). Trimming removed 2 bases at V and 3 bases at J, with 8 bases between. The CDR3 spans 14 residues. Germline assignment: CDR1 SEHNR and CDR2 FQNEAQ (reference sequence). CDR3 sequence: CASSLWGRYNEQFF. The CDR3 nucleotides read TGTGCCAGCAGCTTATGGGGACGCTACAATGAGCAGTTCTTC.

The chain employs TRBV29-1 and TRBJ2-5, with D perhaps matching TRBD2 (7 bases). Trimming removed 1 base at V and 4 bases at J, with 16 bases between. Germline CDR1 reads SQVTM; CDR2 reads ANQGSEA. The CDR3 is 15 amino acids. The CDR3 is CSVEAPRGGLETQYF. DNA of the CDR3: TGCAGCGTTGAAGCGCCGAGGGGGGGATTAGAGACCCAGTACTTC. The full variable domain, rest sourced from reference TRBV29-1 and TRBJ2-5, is SAVISQKPSRDICQRGTSLTIQCQVDSQVTMMFWYRQQPGQSLTLIATANQGSEATYESGFVIDKFPISRPNLTFSTLTVSNMSPEDSSIYLCSVEAPRGGLETQYFGPGTRLLVL.

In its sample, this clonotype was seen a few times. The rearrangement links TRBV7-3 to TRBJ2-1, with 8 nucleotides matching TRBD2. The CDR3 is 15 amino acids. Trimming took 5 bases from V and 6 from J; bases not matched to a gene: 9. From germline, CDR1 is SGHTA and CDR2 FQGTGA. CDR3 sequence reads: CASSPWTSWGNEQFF. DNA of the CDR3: TGTGCCAGCAGCCCCTGGACTAGCTGGGGCAATGAGCAGTTCTTC.

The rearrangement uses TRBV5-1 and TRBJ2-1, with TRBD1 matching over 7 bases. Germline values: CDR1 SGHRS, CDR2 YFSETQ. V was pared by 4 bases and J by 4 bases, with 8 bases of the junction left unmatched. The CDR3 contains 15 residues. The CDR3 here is CASSVRDSPYNEQFF. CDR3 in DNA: TGCGCCAGCAGCGTCCGGGACAGCCCGTACAATGAGCAGTTCTTC. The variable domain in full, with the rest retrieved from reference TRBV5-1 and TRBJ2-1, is KAGVTQTPRYLIKTRGQQVTLSCSPISGHRSVSWYQQTPGQGLQFLFEYFSETQRNKGNFPGRFSGRQFSNSRSEMNVSTLELGDSALYLCASSVRDSPYNEQFFGPGTRLTVL.

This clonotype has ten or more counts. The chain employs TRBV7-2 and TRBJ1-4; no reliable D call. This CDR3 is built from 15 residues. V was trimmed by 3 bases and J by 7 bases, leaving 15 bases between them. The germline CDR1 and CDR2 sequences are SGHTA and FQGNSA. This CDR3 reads CASSFMPTSGEKLFF. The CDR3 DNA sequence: TGTGCCAGCAGCTTCATGCCCACCTCGGGTGAAAAACTGTTTTTT. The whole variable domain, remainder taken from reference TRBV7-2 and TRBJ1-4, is GAGVSQSPSNKVTEKGKDVELRCDPISGHTALYWYRQSLGQGLEFLIYFQGNSAPDKSGLPSDRFSAERTGGSVSTLTIQRTQQEDSAVYLCASSFMPTSGEKLFFGSGTQLSVL.

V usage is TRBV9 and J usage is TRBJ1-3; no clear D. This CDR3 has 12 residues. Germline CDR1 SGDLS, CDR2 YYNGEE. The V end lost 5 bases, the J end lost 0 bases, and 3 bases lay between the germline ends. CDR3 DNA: TGTGCCAGCAGGAACTCTGGAAACACCATATATTTT. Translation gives CASRNSGNTIYF.

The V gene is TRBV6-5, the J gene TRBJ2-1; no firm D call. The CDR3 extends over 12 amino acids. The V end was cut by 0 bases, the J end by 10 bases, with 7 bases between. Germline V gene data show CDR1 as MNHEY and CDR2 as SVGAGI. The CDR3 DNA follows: TGTGCCAGCAGTTACTCCGGTCGGGAGCAGTTCTTC. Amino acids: CASSYSGREQFF.

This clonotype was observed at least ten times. The CDR3 DNA follows: TGTGCCAGCAGCCAATCAGGGGATTTCGGGACAGATCCCTACGAGCAGTACTTC. Protein product: CASSQSGDFGTDPYEQYF. This chain uses TRBV16 with TRBJ2-7, with 7 bases that match TRBD1. Germline CDR1 and CDR2: KGHSY and FQNENV. There are 18 residues in the CDR3. V was clipped by 0 bases and J by 2 bases; unmatched bases: 13.

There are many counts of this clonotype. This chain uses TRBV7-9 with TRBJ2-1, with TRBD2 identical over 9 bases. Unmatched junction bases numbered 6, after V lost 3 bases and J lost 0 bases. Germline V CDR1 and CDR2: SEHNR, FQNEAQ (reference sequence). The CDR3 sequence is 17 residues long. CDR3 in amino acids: CASSFPSGDRSYNEQFF. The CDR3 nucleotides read TGTGCCAGCAGCTTCCCTAGCGGGGACCGCTCCTACAATGAGCAGTTCTTC. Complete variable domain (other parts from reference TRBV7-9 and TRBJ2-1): DTGVSQNPRHKITKRGQNVTFRCDPISEHNRLYWYRQTLGQGPEFLTYFQNEAQLEKSRLLSDRFSAERPKGSFSTLEIQRTEQGDSAMYLCASSFPSGDRSYNEQFFGPGTRLTVL.

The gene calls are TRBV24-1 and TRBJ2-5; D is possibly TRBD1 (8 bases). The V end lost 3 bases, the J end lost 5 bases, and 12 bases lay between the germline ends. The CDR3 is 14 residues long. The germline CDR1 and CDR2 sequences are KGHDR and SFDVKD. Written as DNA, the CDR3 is TGTGCCACCAGTGATGGACAGGGAGGGGAGACCCAGTACTTC. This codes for CATSDGQGGETQYF.

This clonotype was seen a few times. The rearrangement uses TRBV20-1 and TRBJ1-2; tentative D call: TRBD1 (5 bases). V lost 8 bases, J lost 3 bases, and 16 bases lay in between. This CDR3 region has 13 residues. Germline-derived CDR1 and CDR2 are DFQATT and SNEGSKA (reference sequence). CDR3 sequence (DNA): TGCAGTCATAAGGGCAGGGAAGACTATGGCTACACCTTC. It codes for CSHKGREDYGYTF.

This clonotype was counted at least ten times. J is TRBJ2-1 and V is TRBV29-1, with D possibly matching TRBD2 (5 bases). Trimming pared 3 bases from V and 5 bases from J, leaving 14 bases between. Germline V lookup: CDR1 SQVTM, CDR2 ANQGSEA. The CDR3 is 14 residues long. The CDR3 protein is CSVESPGGHNEQFF. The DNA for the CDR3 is TGCAGCGTTGAGTCGCCAGGAGGCCACAATGAGCAGTTCTTC.

The CDR3 loop reads CASSLGDLGQKGFF. CDR3 bases: TGTGCCAGCAGCTTGGGGGACCTGGGACAGAAAGGGTTCTTC. The chain is built from TRBV5-6 and TRBJ2-1; 7 bases map to TRBD1. The V gene's germline CDR1 is SGHDT and CDR2 YYEEEE. V lost 0 bases, J lost 15 bases, and 12 bases stayed unmatched. The CDR3 contains 14 residues.

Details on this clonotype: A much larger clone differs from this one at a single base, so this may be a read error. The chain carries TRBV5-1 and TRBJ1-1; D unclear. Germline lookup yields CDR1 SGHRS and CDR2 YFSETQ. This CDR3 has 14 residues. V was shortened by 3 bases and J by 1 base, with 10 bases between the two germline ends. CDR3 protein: CASSSGRQNTEAFF. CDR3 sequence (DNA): TGCGCCAGCAGCTCGGGCAGACAGAACACTGAAGCTTTCTTT.

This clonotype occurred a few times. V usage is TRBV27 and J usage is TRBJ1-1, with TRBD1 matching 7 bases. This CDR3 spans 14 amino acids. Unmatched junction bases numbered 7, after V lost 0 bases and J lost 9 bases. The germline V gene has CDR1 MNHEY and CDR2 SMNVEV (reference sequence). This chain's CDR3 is CASSLSGGDRKAFF. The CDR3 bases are TGTGCCAGCAGTTTATCAGGGGGCGACCGGAAAGCTTTCTTT.

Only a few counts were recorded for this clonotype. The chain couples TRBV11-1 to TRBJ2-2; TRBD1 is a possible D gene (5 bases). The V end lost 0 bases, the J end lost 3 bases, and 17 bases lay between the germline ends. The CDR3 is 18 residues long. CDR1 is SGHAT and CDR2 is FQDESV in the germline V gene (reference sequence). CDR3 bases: TGTGCCAGCAGCTTAGCGTCGATGATGGGGCCTTACACCGGGGAGCTGTTTTTT. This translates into CASSLASMMGPYTGELFF.

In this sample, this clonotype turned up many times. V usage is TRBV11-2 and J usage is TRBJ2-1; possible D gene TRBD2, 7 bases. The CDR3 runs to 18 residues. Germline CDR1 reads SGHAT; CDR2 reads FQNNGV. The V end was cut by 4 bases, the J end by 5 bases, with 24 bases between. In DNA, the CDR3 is TGTGCCAGCAGCTCTGACGAGGGGGGGCTCCTGATCCACAATGAGCAGTTCTTC. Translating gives CASSSDEGGLLIHNEQFF.

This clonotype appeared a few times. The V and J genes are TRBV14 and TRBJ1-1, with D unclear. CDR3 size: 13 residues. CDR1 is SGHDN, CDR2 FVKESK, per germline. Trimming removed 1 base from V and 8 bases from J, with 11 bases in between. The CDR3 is CASSQGVALEAFF. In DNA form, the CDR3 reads TGTGCCAGCAGCCAAGGAGTCGCCTTGGAAGCTTTCTTT.

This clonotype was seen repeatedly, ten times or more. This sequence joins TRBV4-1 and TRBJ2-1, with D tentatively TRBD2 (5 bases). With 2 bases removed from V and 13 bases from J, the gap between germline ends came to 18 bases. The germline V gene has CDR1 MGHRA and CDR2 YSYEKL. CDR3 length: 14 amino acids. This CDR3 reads CASSQPGEGRIQFF. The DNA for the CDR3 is TGCGCCAGCAGCCAACCTGGCGAGGGCCGCATACAGTTCTTC.